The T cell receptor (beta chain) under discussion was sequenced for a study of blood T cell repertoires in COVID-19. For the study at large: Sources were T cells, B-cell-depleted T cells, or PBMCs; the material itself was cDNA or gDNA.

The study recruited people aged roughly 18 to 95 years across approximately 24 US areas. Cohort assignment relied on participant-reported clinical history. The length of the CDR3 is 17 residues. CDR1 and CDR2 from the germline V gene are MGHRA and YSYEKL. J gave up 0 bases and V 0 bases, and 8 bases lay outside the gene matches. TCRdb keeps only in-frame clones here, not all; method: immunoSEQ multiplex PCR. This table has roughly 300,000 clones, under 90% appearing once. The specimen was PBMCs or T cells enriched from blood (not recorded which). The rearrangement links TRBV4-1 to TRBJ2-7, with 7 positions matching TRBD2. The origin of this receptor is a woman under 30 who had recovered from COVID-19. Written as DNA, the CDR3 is TGCGCCAGCAGCCAAGATTCTAGCGGACCGAGCTCCTACGAGCAGTACTTC. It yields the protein CASSQDSSGPSSYEQYF.